This is a list of T cell receptor beta chains from one sample in a study of regulatory T cells in long-lasting Graves disease. TCRdb processed the multiplex PCR reads anew with MiXCR; each CDR3 protein has one entry. The sample carries over 650,000 distinct CDR3 sequences, 25% to 35% recorded once. This specimen consisted of peripheral blood mononuclear cells (PBMCs), obtained when the disease was refractory, from a patient treated with antithyroid drugs. Receptors originate from a female donor with Graves disease. The CDR3 runs from the conserved cysteine through the conserved F or W. A D gene is named only where the DNA matches it firmly. Size tells how often a clone was seen (once, few, many) or the class of an expanded clone, and some rows leave it out.

V gene	D gene	J gene	clone size	CDR3 protein	CDR3 DNA
TRBV9	TRBD1	TRBJ1-4	.	CASSVAGTVNEKLFF	TGTGCCAGCAGCGTAGCGGGGACAGTTAATGAAAAACTGTTTTTT
TRBV5-6	.	TRBJ1-2	few	CASSLIERGYYGYTF	TGTGCCAGCAGCTTGATAGAGAGGGGGTACTATGGCTACACCTTC
TRBV18	.	TRBJ2-7	.	CASSTKSSYEQYF	TGTGCCAGCTCTACCAAGAGTTCCTACGAGCAGTACTTC
TRBV19	.	TRBJ1-1	.	CASSIDKEEDNSRPGPVEAFF	TGTGCCAGTAGTATAGATAAGGAGGAGGACAATTCGCGCCCCGGGCCAGTAGAAGCTTTCTTT
TRBV5-6	.	TRBJ1-5	few	CASSFGGDANQPQHF	TGTGCCAGCAGCTTTGGGGGGGACGCCAATCAGCCCCAGCATTTT
TRBV28	TRBD1	TRBJ1-1	few	CASRRGGQGISAFF	TGTGCCAGCAGGCGTGGTGGACAGGGGATTTCAGCTTTCTTT
TRBV6-1	TRBD1	TRBJ2-6	few	CASGQGAILSGANVLTF	TGTGCCAGCGGGCAGGGGGCGATCCTCTCTGGGGCCAACGTCCTGACTTTC
TRBV25-1	.	TRBJ2-2	.	CASSESLPGPAHTGELFF	TGTGCCAGCAGTGAATCGTTACCGGGACCAGCCCACACCGGGGAGCTGTTTTTT
TRBV12-3/TRBV12-4	TRBD1	TRBJ2-5	many	CASSLHPRTGGETQYF	TGTGCCAGCAGTTTACATCCCAGGACAGGGGGAGAGACCCAGTACTTC
TRBV29-1	TRBD2	TRBJ2-3	.	CSVATSGRESDTQYF	TGCAGCGTAGCGACTAGCGGGAGGGAATCAGATACGCAGTATTTT
TRBV5-1	TRBD1	TRBJ1-1	few	CASSFIGTANTEAFF	TGCGCCAGCAGCTTCATTGGGACAGCGAACACTGAAGCTTTCTTT
TRBV2	.	TRBJ1-2	many	CASRDTTLGYGYTF	TGTGCCAGCAGGGACACCACCCTTGGGTATGGCTACACCTTC
TRBV7-9	.	TRBJ1-6	.	CASSLDHGRPNSPLHF	TGTGCCAGCAGCTTAGATCACGGCAGACCGAATTCACCCCTCCACTTT
TRBV9	.	TRBJ1-2	few	CASSDGPTPKGYTF	TGTGCCAGCAGCGACGGACCAACCCCTAAAGGCTACACCTTC
TRBV20-1	.	TRBJ1-2	.	CSASMGFRDYGYTF	TGCAGTGCTAGTATGGGGTTCCGTGACTATGGCTACACCTTC